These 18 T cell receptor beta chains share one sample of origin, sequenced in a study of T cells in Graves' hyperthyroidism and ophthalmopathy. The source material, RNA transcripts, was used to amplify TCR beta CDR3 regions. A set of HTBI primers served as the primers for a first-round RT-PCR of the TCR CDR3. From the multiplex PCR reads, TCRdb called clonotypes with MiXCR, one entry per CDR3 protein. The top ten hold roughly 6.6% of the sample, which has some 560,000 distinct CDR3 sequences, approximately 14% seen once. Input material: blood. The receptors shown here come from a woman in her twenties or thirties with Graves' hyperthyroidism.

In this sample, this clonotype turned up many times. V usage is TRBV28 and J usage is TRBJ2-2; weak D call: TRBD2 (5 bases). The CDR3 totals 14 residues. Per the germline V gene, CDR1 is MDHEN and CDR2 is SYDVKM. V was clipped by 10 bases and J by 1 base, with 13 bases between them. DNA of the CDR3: TGTGCCACCAGCAAGAGGGAGAACACCGGGGAGCTGTTTTTT. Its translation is CATSKRENTGELFF.

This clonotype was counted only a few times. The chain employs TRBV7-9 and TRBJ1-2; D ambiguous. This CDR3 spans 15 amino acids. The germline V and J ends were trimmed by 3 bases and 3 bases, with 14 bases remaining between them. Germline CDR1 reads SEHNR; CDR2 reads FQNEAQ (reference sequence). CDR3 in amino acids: CASSFRESGDYGYTF. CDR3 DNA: TGTGCCAGCAGCTTTCGGGAATCTGGGGACTATGGCTACACCTTC.

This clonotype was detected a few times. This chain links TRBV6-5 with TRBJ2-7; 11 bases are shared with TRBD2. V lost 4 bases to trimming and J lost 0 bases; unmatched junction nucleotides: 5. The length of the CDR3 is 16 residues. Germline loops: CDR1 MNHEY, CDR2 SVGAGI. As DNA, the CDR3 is TGTGCCAGCAGTTTCCCGGGACTAGCGGCCTCCTACGAGCAGTACTTC. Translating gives CASSFPGLAASYEQYF.

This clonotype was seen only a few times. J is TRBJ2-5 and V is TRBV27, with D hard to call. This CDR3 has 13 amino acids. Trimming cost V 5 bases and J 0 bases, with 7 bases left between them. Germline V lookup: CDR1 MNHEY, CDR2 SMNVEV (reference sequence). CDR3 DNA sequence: TGTGCCAGCAGTACTATCAACCAAGAGACCCAGTACTTC. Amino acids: CASSTINQETQYF.

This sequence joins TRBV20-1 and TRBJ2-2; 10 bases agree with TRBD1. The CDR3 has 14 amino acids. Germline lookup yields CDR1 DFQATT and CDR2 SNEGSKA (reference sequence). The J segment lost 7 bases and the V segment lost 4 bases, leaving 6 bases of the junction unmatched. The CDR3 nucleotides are TGCAGTGCTACCCGACAGGGGGCTGGCGGGGAGCTGTTTTTT. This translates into CSATRQGAGGELFF.

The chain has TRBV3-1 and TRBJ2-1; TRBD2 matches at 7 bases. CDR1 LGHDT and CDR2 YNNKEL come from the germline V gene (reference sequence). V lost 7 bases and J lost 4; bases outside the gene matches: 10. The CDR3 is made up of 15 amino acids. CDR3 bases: TGTGCCAGCACCTACACTAGCGAGAATTACAATGAGCAGTTCTTC. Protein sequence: CASTYTSENYNEQFF.

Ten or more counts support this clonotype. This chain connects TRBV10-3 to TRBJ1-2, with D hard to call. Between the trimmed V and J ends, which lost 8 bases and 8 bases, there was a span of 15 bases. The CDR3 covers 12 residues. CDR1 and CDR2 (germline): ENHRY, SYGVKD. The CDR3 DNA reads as TGTGCCATCGCACACTTAAAGGAGGGCTACACCTTC. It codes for CAIAHLKEGYTF.

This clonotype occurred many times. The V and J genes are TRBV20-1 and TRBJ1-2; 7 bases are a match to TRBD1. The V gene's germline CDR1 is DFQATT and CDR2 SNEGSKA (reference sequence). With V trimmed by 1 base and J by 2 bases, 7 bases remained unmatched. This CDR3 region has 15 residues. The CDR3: CSARGPGQENYGYTF. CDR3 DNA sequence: TGCAGTGCTAGAGGACCCGGACAGGAGAACTATGGCTACACCTTC.

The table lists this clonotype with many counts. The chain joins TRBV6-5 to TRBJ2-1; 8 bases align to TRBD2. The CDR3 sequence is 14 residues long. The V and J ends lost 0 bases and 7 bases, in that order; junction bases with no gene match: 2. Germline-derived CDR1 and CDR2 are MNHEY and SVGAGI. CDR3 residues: CASSYSTSVNEQFF. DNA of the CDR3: TGTGCCAGCAGTTACTCGACTAGCGTGAATGAGCAGTTCTTC.

This CDR3 reads CASSLSGAGGTGEAFF. As DNA, the CDR3 is TGTGCCAGCAGCTTATCGGGAGCAGGCGGTACCGGGGAAGCTTTCTTT. The chain combines TRBV7-9 with TRBJ1-1; D is undetermined. This CDR3 region has 16 residues. Trimming removed 2 bases at V and 8 bases at J, with 21 bases between. Germline CDR1 SEHNR, CDR2 FQNEAQ (reference sequence).

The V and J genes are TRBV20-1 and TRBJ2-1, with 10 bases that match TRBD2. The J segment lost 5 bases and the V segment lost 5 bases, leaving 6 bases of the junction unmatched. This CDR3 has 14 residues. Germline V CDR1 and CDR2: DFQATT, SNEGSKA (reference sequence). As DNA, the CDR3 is TGCAGTGCTCAACTAGCGGGATTCAACAATGAGCAGTTCTTC. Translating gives CSAQLAGFNNEQFF.

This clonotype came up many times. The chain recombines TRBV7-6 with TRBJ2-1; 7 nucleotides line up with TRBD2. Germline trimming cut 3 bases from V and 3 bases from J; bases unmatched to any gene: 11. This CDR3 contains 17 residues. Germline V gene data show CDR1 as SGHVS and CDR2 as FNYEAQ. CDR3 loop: CASSLRMPSGDYNEQFF. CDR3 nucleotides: TGTGCCAGCAGCTTGAGAATGCCTAGCGGAGACTACAATGAGCAGTTCTTC.

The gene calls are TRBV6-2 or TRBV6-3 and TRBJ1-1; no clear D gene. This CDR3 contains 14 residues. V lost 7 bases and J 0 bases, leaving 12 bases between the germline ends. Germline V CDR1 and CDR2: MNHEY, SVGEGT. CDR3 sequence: CASNRGDLNTEAFF. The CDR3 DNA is TGTGCCAGCAACAGAGGCGATCTGAACACTGAAGCTTTCTTT.

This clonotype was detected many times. In DNA form, the CDR3 reads TGTGCCAGCAGTTTCGGGACTAGCGGGAGGGCCCGCACAGATACGCAGTATTTT. Residues: CASSFGTSGRARTDTQYF. The V and J genes are TRBV6-1 and TRBJ2-3; 16 nucleotides match TRBD2. CDR3 length: 18 residues. Per the germline V gene, CDR1 is MNHNS and CDR2 is SASEGT. J was trimmed by 1 base and V by 5 bases; bases with no gene match: 6.

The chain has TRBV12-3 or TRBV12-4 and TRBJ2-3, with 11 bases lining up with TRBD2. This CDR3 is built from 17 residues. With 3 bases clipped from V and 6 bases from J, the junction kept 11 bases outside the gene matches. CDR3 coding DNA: TGTGCCAGCAGTTTTGTAACAGAGACTAGCGGGGCGGATACGCAGTATTTT. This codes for CASSFVTETSGADTQYF.

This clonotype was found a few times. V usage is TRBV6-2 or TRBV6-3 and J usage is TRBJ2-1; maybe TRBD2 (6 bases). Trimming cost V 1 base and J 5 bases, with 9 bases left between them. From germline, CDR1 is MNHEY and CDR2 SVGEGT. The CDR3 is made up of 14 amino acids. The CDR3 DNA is TGTGCCAGCAGTTACTTCTGGGAGGACAATGAGCAGTTCTTC. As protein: CASSYFWEDNEQFF.

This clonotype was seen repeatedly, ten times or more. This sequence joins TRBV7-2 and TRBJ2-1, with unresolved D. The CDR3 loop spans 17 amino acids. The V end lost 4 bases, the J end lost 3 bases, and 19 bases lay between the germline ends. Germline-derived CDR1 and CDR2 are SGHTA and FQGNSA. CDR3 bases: TGTGCCAGCAGCTGGTCTATAGGTCCCTCCAGCTACAATGAGCAGTTCTTC. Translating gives CASSWSIGPSSYNEQFF.

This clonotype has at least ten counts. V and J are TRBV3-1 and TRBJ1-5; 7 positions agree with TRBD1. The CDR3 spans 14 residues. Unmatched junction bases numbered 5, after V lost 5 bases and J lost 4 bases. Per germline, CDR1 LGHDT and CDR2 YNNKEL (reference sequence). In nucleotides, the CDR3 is TGTGCCAGCAGCGACACAGGGGAGAATCAGCCCCAGCATTTT. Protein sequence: CASSDTGENQPQHF.